The clone carrying this T cell receptor beta chain was picked up many times. A second PCR, run for about 6 to 11 cycles, used a sample-barcoded 5' primer plus a J-beta primer mix. Using its own MiXCR run on the 5' RACE reads, TCRdb lists one record per CDR3 protein. The repertoire consists of about 800,000 distinct CDR3 sequences, with around a quarter occurring once and the leading ten covering approximately 4%. The sample belongs to a study of blood T cells in healthy people across ages. V was clipped by 2 bases and J by 2 bases; unmatched bases: 7. This CDR3 spans 17 amino acids. Germline V gene lookup returns CDR1 MNHEY and CDR2 SVGAGI. The same data also contributed to another study, on T cells of mothers and their children.

Sequencing input: blood. The genes are TRBV6-5 and TRBJ2-5; 11 bases are shared with TRBD2. The clonotype was recovered from a boy younger than 18 in good health. The CDR3: CASSYPLTSGDQETQYF. DNA of the CDR3: TGTGCCAGCAGTTACCCACTGACTAGCGGGGATCAAGAGACCCAGTACTTC.